Given below is one T cell receptor beta chain in context. This CDR3 spans 15 amino acids. V was shortened by 0 bases and J by 7 bases, with 12 bases between the two germline ends. Germline V lookup: CDR1 LNHNV, CDR2 YYDKDF (reference sequence). This record comes from a study of blood T cell repertoires in COVID-19. Study information: Acute and convalescent COVID-19 specimens originated in the United States, Italy and Spain. Sample material is recorded as cDNA or gDNA derived from T cells, B-cell-depleted T cells, or PBMCs.

In the original workflow: Reference gene primer amplification in the assay estimated nucleated cell counts. TCRdb's table, derived via immunoSEQ multiplex PCR, lists solely in-frame clones and lacks some. That table is the source of V, J and clone size, and D and trimming were worked out from the DNA. The table shows around 270,000 clones, with around nine tenths occurring only once. Sequenced sample: peripheral blood. The chain combines TRBV15 with TRBJ1-4; the D gene is possibly TRBD1 (5 bases). The origin of this receptor is a man aged 40-49 years who had recovered from COVID-19. The CDR3 DNA sequence: TGTGCCACCAGCAGAGATCAGGGTTGGGGTGAAAAACTGTTTTTT. This gives the protein CATSRDQGWGEKLFF.